This T cell receptor (beta chain) was found in a study of control samples from healthy donors and cancer patients. Trimming left V 0 bases short and J 4 bases short, with 4 bases between. Germline V CDR1 and CDR2: SGHNT, YYREEE (reference sequence). The CDR3 contains 12 residues. Produced via immunoSEQ multiplex PCR; TCRdb's table is partial and in-frame only. The sample lists about 120,000 clones, about 88% seen once, with around 2.5% in the top ten. The chain links TRBV5-4 to TRBJ1-2; D not resolved. Sequencing was done on a sample of blood. The receptor was derived from a woman aged 70-85 years in good health. The CDR3 bases are TGTGCCAGCAGCTTGGGCGTCTATGGCTACACCTTC. It translates to CASSLGVYGYTF.